Listed here are 26 T cell receptor beta chains from one sample, sequenced in a study of CD8 T cells in ankylosing spondylitis. TCRdb re-called the 5' RACE reads with MiXCR, one entry per CDR3 protein. The table records some 340,000 distinct CDR3 sequences, roughly 14% of them present only once. Sequencing used blood, either unsorted or a sorted T cell fraction (not recorded which). The source is a male donor with ankylosing spondylitis or in good health (not recorded which).

V usage is TRBV10-3 and J usage is TRBJ2-7; D may match TRBD1 or TRBD2 (5 bases each). Germline CDR1 and CDR2: ENHRY and SYGVKD. Trimming shortened V by 5 bases and J by 5 bases, and 10 bases separated the two germline ends. The CDR3 is made up of 12 amino acids. The CDR3 nucleotides are TGTGCCATCAGTCCGGGGCCAAACGAGCAGTACTTC. Protein: CAISPGPNEQYF.

The table lists this clonotype with many counts. The rearrangement joins TRBV5-1 to TRBJ1-5, with TRBD1 identical over 7 bases. CDR3 length equals 13 residues. With 3 bases clipped from V and 6 bases from J, the junction kept 3 bases outside the gene matches. The germline gives CDR1 SGHRS, CDR2 YFSETQ. The chain's CDR3 is CASSSGGSQPQHF. The CDR3 nucleotides read TGCGCCAGCAGCTCAGGGGGGTCTCAGCCCCAGCATTTT.

This clonotype has more than one count but fewer than ten. The chain is built from TRBV6-2 or TRBV6-3 and TRBJ2-5; possible D gene TRBD1, 6 bases. This CDR3 region has 13 residues. V was pared by 4 bases and J by 3 bases, with 9 bases between. Germline V gene sequence: CDR1 MNHEY, CDR2 SVGEGT. CDR3 residues: CASSSGQKETQYF. The CDR3 nucleotides are TGTGCCAGCAGTTCCGGACAGAAAGAGACCCAGTACTTC.

The chain uses TRBV27 and TRBJ1-2; a possible D gene is TRBD1 (5 bases). Germline loops: CDR1 MNHEY, CDR2 SMNVEV (reference sequence). The CDR3 has 13 residues. V gave up 4 bases and J gave up 2 bases, with 8 bases separating them. DNA of the CDR3: TGTGCCAGCAGTTATCGGGACAACTATGGCTACACCTTC. This translates into CASSYRDNYGYTF.

The V call is TRBV4-2, the J call TRBJ2-5, with D unresolved. The CDR3 totals 16 residues. Trimming took 0 bases from V and 2 from J, leaving 13 bases between them. Per germline, CDR1 LGHNA and CDR2 YNFKEQ. DNA for the CDR3: TGTGCCAGCAGCCAAGAGCCCCATAGATCACAAGAGACCCAGTACTTC. Translated: CASSQEPHRSQETQYF.

This clonotype was seen a few times. CDR3 sequence (DNA): TGTGCCAGTAGTATGGACAGATTGAACACTGAAGCTTTCTTT. It encodes CASSMDRLNTEAFF. The chain joins TRBV19 to TRBJ1-1; weak D call: TRBD1 (6 bases). CDR1 LNHDA and CDR2 SQIVND come from the germline V gene (reference sequence). The CDR3 runs to 14 residues. V was cut by 3 bases and J by 0 bases, with 8 bases left in between. Full variable domain (rest looked up from reference TRBV19 and TRBJ1-1): DGGITQSPKYLFRKEGQNVTLSCEQNLNHDAMYWYRQDPGQGLRLIYYSQIVNDFQKGDIAEGYSVSREKKESFPLTVTSAQKNPTAFYLCASSMDRLNTEAFFGQGTRLTVV.

The table lists this clonotype with a few counts. Relative to the germline gene, one junction end is altered; a read error may explain this. The rearrangement joins TRBV25-1 to TRBJ1-2, with 7 bases identical to TRBD1. Germline CDR1 and CDR2: MGHDK and SYGVNS. CDR3 length: 11 amino acids. The CDR3 loop is CASTGQYGYNF. CDR3 DNA: TGTGCCAGCACGGGACAGTATGGCTACAACTTC.

V gene TRBV6-1 combines with J gene TRBJ2-7; 12 bases are a match to TRBD1. The CDR3 consists of 14 residues. V lost 4 bases, J lost 5 bases, and 3 bases stayed unmatched. Germline lookup yields CDR1 MNHNS and CDR2 SASEGT. CDR3: CASSGGQGANEQYF. CDR3 nucleotide sequence: TGTGCCAGCAGTGGGGGACAGGGGGCCAACGAGCAGTACTTC.

The chain uses TRBV27 and TRBJ2-5; possible D gene TRBD1, 5 bases. Trimming took 6 bases from V and 1 from J, leaving 15 bases between them. The CDR3 covers 15 residues. The germline CDR1 and CDR2 sequences are MNHEY and SMNVEV (reference sequence). The CDR3 DNA follows: TGTGCCAGCAGCTCGCAGCAGGGCCCCCAAGAGACCCAGTACTTC. It is translated as CASSSQQGPQETQYF.

V usage is TRBV5-1 and J usage is TRBJ1-1, with 10 bases identical to TRBD1. Germline-derived CDR1 and CDR2 are SGHRS and YFSETQ. The CDR3 extends over 16 amino acids. With V trimmed by 2 bases and J by 0 bases, 4 bases remained unmatched. The CDR3 reads CASSFGTGVMNTEAFF. CDR3 DNA sequence: TGCGCCAGCAGCTTCGGGACAGGGGTTATGAACACTGAAGCTTTCTTT.

A few counts support this clonotype. V usage is TRBV2 and J usage is TRBJ2-7; D is undetermined. V was pared by 2 bases and J by 9 bases, with 11 bases between. The germline V gene encodes CDR1 SNHLY and CDR2 FYNNEI. The CDR3 length is 12 residues. DNA for the CDR3: TGTGCCAGCAGTGAATCAAAGGGTTGGCAGTACTTC. It specifies CASSESKGWQYF.

This chain joins TRBV19 and TRBJ1-2; TRBD1 is a possible D gene (5 bases). V lost 7 bases to trimming and J lost 4 bases, with 13 bases between them. The CDR3 sequence is 13 residues long. The germline CDR1 and CDR2 sequences are LNHDA and SQIVND (reference sequence). Here the CDR3 reads CASNSGTSYGYTF. For the CDR3, the DNA is TGTGCCAGTAATTCCGGGACCAGCTATGGCTACACCTTC.

The V gene is TRBV6-2 or TRBV6-3, the J gene TRBJ1-1; TRBD1 is a possible D gene (6 bases). The CDR3 runs to 17 residues. Germline loops: CDR1 MNHEY, CDR2 SVGEGT. V was shortened by 0 bases and J by 4 bases, with 18 bases between the two germline ends. The CDR3 DNA follows: TGTGCCAGCAGTTACTCGATTACACAGGGAAAGGGCACTGAAGCTTTCTTT. Translation: CASSYSITQGKGTEAFF.

The chain couples TRBV5-5 to TRBJ2-2, with D possibly being TRBD2 (5 bases). This CDR3 region has 15 residues. From germline, CDR1 is SGHKS and CDR2 YYEKEE (reference sequence). Trimming removed 0 bases at V and 4 bases at J, with 10 bases between. The CDR3 DNA reads as TGTGCCAGCAGCTTGGCCCCGGGGAGCACCGGGGAGCTGTTTTTT. Its protein product is CASSLAPGSTGELFF.

The gene calls are TRBV6-1 and TRBJ1-1, with TRBD1 identical over 9 bases. Unmatched junction bases numbered 2, after V lost 3 bases and J lost 0 bases. Germline lookup yields CDR1 MNHNS and CDR2 SASEGT. This CDR3 has 15 amino acids. The CDR3 loop is CASSEGTGLNTEAFF. The CDR3 DNA is TGTGCCAGCAGTGAGGGGACAGGGCTGAACACTGAAGCTTTCTTT.

The V and J genes are TRBV3-1 and TRBJ2-1; D unresolved. V shed 5 bases and J shed 3 bases, with 11 bases lying between them. Germline V gene data show CDR1 as LGHDT and CDR2 as YNNKEL (reference sequence). The CDR3 extends over 14 amino acids. The CDR3 sequence: CASSDPGFYNEQFF. For the CDR3, the DNA is TGTGCCAGCAGCGATCCCGGGTTCTACAATGAGCAGTTCTTC.

This clonotype turned up a few times. The chain links TRBV25-1 to TRBJ1-1, with D tentatively TRBD1 (6 bases). Germline V gene data show CDR1 as MGHDK and CDR2 as SYGVNS. V was shortened by 4 bases and J by 7 bases, with 19 bases between the two germline ends. The length of the CDR3 is 15 residues. CDR3 nucleotide sequence: TGTGCCAGCAGTGCCGGGACACTTCGAGGGGATGAAGCTTTCTTT. It specifies CASSAGTLRGDEAFF.

This clonotype has only a few counts. This sequence joins TRBV15 and TRBJ1-5; the match to TRBD1 covers 7 bases. V was pared by 3 bases and J by 7 bases, with 9 bases of the junction left unmatched. This CDR3 region has 15 residues. The germline V gene encodes CDR1 LNHNV and CDR2 YYDKDF (reference sequence). Written as DNA, the CDR3 is TGTGCCACCAGCAGCTCAGGGGGGTTGGGACAGCCCCAGCATTTT. It specifies CATSSSGGLGQPQHF.

Ten or more counts support this clonotype. The V call is TRBV29-1, the J call TRBJ1-5, with TRBD1 matching 8 bases. Trimming took 4 bases from V and 6 from J; bases not matched to a gene: 8. Germline lookup yields CDR1 SQVTM and CDR2 ANQGSEA. This CDR3 region has 14 residues. For the CDR3, the DNA is TGCAGCGTTGGAGGGCAGGGGGCGAGTCAGCCCCAGCATTTT. It translates to CSVGGQGASQPQHF.

The chain joins TRBV29-1 to TRBJ2-6, with a tentative D call TRBD1 (5 bases). V was pared by 1 base and J by 3 bases, with 19 bases between. The CDR3 has 18 residues. CDR1 SQVTM and CDR2 ANQGSEA come from the germline V gene. CDR3 bases: TGCAGCGTTGAAGGGAAGGGCCAGGGTGACGGTGGGGCCAACGTCCTGACTTTC. This gives the protein CSVEGKGQGDGGANVLTF.

This sequence joins TRBV3-1 and TRBJ2-1; 9 nucleotides line up with TRBD2. Germline values: CDR1 LGHDT, CDR2 YNNKEL (reference sequence). After removal of 3 bases from V and 5 bases from J, the junction contained 8 bases not matched to a gene. The CDR3 is 16 residues long. The CDR3 loop reads CASSHAGGDPHNEQFF. DNA of the CDR3: TGTGCCAGCAGCCATGCGGGGGGGGATCCCCACAATGAGCAGTTCTTC.

This clonotype has more than one count but fewer than ten. This sequence joins TRBV12-3 or TRBV12-4 and TRBJ2-1; D not certain. CDR3 length equals 14 residues. V lost 6 bases, J lost 9 bases, and 18 bases lay in between. The CDR3 DNA is TGTGCCAGCAGCCCCCTAGAGTCCGGCGTTGAGCAGTTCTTC. It translates to CASSPLESGVEQFF.

This clonotype was recorded a few times. The chain employs TRBV4-1 and TRBJ1-1; 8 nucleotides line up with TRBD1. Germline-derived CDR1 and CDR2 are MGHRA and YSYEKL. The CDR3 has 15 amino acids. Trimming cost V 4 bases and J 4 bases; bases outside gene matches: 8. The CDR3 DNA follows: TGCGCCAGCAGCCCACAGGGGGGTTTTTCCACTGAAGCTTTCTTT. Translation gives CASSPQGGFSTEAFF.

The chain recombines TRBV7-1 with TRBJ2-1; 10 positions agree with TRBD2. TRBV7-1 is an open reading frame, and its role is uncertain. V lost 3 bases, J lost 7 bases, and 30 bases stayed unmatched. There are 23 residues in the CDR3. The CDR3 sequence: CASSSTGIAEGLAGVFPRNEQFF. The CDR3 nucleotides read TGTGCCAGCAGCTCGACAGGTATAGCCGAAGGTCTAGCGGGAGTCTTCCCTCGAAATGAGCAGTTCTTC.

The chain employs TRBV4-1 and TRBJ2-5, with 16 nucleotides matching TRBD2. The trim removed 4 bases at V and 4 bases at J, leaving 6 bases unmatched. Germline assignment: CDR1 MGHRA and CDR2 YSYEKL. The CDR3 runs 17 residues. CDR3 coding DNA: TGCGCCAGCAGCCGGGGACTAGCGGGAGGGAAGGGAGAGACCCAGTACTTC. As protein: CASSRGLAGGKGETQYF.

The rearrangement uses TRBV20-1 and TRBJ2-3, with 11 bases aligning to TRBD1. The germline V gene has CDR1 DFQATT and CDR2 SNEGSKA (reference sequence). The length of the CDR3 is 15 residues. Losses at the gene ends were 7 bases for V and 2 bases for J; bases not matched to a gene: 8. Written as DNA, the CDR3 is TGCAGTGTCACCCCGGGACAGGGGGACACAGATACGCAGTATTTT. Amino acids: CSVTPGQGDTDTQYF.